The rows below give T cell receptor beta chains drawn from one sample of a study of blood T cell repertoires in COVID-19. The repertoire was sequenced with immunoSEQ multiplex PCR; TCRdb's copy has only in-frame clones and lacks some. The sample holds tens of thousands of clones, around 90% seen once. The sequencing sample was made of peripheral blood. These receptors came from an elderly woman with active COVID-19. CDR3s include the opening cysteine and the closing phenylalanine or tryptophan. Expanded clones are given a class, and other clones once, few, many or no size at all.

TRBV11-3	TRBJ2-3	.	CASSPSWGQGAADTQYF
TRBV5-4	TRBJ2-2	.	CASSLSYNTGELFF
TRBV3-1/TRBV3-2	TRBJ2-5	.	CASSQGGLQGWVTQYF
TRBV7-8	TRBJ2-1	.	CASSLAPGTHNEQFF
TRBV4-2	TRBJ2-7	.	CASSQDVRLAGAHHSSNEQYF
TRBV7-8	TRBJ2-1	once	CASRYNRGARLAGGLYNEQFF
TRBV11-3	TRBJ2-3	once	CASSSQRAGGPTDTQYF
TRBV9	TRBJ2-1	.	CASRPPGGPYNEQFF
TRBV7-3	TRBJ1-5	.	CASSLSGYSNQPQHF
TRBV18	TRBJ2-5	.	CASSPPSQETQYF
TRBV5-1	TRBJ2-1	.	CASSLAAGAGEQFF
TRBV11-2	TRBJ2-3	.	CASSLAGTDTQYF
TRBV2	TRBJ2-1	.	CASSGGLAVNNEQFF
TRBV12-3/TRBV12-4	TRBJ1-2	.	CASRGDRGEGYTF
TRBV2	TRBJ1-1	.	CASNAAGTEAFF
TRBV2	TRBJ2-2	.	CASSAPTGGRVGELFF
TRBV2	TRBJ2-7	.	CASSRDFQVGYEQYF
TRBV18	TRBJ2-1	once	CASSPPSGGGTYNEQFF
TRBV29-1	TRBJ1-1	once	CSVVAGDRTEAFF
TRBV6-4	TRBJ2-1	.	CASSDRTRGLGNEQFF
TRBV6-6	TRBJ1-3	.	CASSYSEGVTIYF
TRBV28	TRBJ2-7	.	CASSKSTSGRAGEQYF
TRBV5-5	TRBJ2-3	.	CASSPDFSTDTQYF
TRBV4-3	TRBJ2-1	once	CASSHRGRVGYNEQFF
TRBV5-1	TRBJ1-1	.	CASSLGGTANTEAFF
TRBV12-5	TRBJ1-5	.	CASGLPAPVIGTGGNQPQHF
TRBV25-1	TRBJ2-7	.	CATGQGARYEQYF
TRBV5-1	TRBJ1-2	.	CASSVGQGQWSGYTF
TRBV19	TRBJ2-4	.	CASSIQREGAKNIQYF
TRBV5-1	TRBJ1-4	.	CASSLGQAINEKLFF
TRBV3-1/TRBV3-2	TRBJ2-6	.	CASSRGSGANVLTF
TRBV28	TRBJ2-7	.	CASRRLAGGSYEQYF
TRBV15	TRBJ2-5	.	CATSSRTSGEETQYF